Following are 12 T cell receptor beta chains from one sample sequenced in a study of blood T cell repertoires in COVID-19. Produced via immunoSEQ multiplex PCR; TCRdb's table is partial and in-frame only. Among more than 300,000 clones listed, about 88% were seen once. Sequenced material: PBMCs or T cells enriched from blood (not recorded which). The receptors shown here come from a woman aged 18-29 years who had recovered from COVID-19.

CDR3 sequence: CASSFSRLYNQPQHF. DNA for the CDR3: TGTGCCAGCAGCTTTTCTCGACTTTACAATCAGCCCCAGCATTTT. The chain has TRBV5-6 and TRBJ1-5, with no clear D. CDR3 length equals 15 residues. V lost 2 bases to trimming and J lost 3 bases, with 12 bases between them. Germline V lookup: CDR1 SGHDT, CDR2 YYEEEE.

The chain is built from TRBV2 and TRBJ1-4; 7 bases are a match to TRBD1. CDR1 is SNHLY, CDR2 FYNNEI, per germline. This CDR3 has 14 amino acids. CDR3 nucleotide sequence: TGTGCTTACCGGCCGGACAGGTCTGAAGAAAAACTGTTTTTT. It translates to CAYRPDRSEEKLFF.

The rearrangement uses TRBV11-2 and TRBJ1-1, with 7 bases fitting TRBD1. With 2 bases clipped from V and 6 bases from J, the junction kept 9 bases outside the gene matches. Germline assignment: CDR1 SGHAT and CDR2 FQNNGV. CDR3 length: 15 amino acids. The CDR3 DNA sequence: TGTGCCAGCAGCTTAACCGAAGGGGGCGCACCTGAAGCTTTCTTT. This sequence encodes CASSLTEGGAPEAFF.

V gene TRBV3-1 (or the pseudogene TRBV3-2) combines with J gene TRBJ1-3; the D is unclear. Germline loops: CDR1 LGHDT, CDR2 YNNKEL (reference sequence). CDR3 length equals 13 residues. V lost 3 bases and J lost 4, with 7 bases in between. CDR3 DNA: TGTGCCAGCAGCCAGACATCGGGAAACACCATATATTTT. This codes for CASSQTSGNTIYF.

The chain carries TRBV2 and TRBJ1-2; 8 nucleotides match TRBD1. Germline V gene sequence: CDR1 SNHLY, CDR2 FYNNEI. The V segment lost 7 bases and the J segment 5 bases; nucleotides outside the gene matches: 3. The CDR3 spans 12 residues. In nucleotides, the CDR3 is TGTGCCAGCAACAACAGGGGGTATGGCTACACCTTC. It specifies CASNNRGYGYTF.

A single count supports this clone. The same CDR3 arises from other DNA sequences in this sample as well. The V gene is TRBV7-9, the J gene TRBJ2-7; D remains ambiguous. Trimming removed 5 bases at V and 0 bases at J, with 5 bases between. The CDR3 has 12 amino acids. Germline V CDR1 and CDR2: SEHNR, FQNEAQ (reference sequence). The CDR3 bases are TGTGCCAGCAGCCCCTCCTCCTACGAGCAGTACTTC. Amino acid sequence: CASSPSSYEQYF.

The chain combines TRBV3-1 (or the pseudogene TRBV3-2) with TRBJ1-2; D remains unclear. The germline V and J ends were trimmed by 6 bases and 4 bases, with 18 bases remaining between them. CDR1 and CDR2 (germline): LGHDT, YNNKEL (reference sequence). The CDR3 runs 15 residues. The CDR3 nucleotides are TGTGCCAGCAGTCTCGGCCTCGTTGAGGGCTATGGCTACACCTTC. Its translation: CASSLGLVEGYGYTF.

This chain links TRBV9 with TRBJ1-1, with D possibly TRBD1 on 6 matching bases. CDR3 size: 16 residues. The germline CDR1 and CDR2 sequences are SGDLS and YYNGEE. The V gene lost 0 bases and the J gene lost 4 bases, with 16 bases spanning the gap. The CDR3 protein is CASSVAGGRGTTEAFF. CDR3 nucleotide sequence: TGTGCCAGCAGCGTAGCTGGAGGCAGGGGCACCACTGAAGCTTTCTTT.

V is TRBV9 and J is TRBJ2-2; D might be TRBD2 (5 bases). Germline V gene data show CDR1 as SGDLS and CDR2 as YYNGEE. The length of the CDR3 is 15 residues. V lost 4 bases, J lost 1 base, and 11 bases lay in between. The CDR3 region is CASSPRSGNTGELFF. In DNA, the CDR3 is TGTGCCAGCAGCCCTCGAAGCGGGAACACCGGGGAGCTGTTTTTT.

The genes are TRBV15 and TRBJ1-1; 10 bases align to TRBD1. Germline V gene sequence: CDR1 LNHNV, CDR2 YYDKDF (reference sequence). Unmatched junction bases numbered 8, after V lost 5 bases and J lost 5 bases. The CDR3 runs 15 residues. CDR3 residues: CATSGPDRGPTEAFF. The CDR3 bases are TGTGCCACCAGCGGCCCCGACAGGGGGCCTACTGAAGCTTTCTTT.

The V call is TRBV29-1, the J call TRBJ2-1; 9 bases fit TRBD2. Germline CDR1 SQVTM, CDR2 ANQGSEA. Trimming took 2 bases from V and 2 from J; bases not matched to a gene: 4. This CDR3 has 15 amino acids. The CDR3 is CSVEPSGATYNEQFF. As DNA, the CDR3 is TGCAGCGTTGAACCTAGCGGGGCCACCTACAATGAGCAGTTCTTC.

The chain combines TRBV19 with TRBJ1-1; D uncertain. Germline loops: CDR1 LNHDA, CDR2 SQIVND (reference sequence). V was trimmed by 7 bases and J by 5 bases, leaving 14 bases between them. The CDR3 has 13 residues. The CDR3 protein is CASNPRAGTEAFF. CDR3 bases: TGTGCCAGTAATCCCCGGGCGGGTACTGAAGCTTTCTTT.